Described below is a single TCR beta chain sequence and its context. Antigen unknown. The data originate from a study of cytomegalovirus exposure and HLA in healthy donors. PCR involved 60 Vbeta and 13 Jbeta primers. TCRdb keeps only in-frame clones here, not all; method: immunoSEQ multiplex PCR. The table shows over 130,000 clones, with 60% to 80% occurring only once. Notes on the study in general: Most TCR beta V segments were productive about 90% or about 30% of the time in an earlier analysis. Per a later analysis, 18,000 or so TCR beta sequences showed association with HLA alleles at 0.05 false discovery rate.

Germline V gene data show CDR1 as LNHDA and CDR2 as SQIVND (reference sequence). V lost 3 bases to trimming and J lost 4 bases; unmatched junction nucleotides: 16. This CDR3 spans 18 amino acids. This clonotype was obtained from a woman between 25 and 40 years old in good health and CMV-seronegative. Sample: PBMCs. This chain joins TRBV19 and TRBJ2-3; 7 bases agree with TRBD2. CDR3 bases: TGTGCCAGTAGTATGGCCCCGGGACTACGAGTTGGTGCAGATACGCAGTATTTT. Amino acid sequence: CASSMAPGLRVGADTQYF. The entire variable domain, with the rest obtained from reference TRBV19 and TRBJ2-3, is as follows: DGGITQSPKYLFRKEGQNVTLSCEQNLNHDAMYWYRQDPGQGLRLIYYSQIVNDFQKGDIAEGYSVSREKKESFPLTVTSAQKNPTAFYLCASSMAPGLRVGADTQYFGPGTRLTVL.